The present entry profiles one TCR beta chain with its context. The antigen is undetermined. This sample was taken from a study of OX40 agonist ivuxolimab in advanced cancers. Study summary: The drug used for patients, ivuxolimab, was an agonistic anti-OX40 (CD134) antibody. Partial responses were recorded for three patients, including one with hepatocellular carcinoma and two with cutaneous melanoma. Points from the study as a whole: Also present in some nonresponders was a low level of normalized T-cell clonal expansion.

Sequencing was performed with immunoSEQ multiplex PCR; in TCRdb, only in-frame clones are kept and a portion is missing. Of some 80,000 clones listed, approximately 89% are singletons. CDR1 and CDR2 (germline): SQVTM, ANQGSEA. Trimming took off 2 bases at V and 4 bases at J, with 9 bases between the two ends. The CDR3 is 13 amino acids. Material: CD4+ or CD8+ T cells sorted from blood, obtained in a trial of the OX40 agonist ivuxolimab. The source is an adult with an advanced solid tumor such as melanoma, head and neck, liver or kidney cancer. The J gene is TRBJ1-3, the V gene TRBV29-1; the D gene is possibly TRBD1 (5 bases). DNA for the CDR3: TGCAGCGTTGAATATGCAGGGGGAAACACCATATATTTT. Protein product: CSVEYAGGNTIYF.